This TCR beta chain was documented in a study of shared clonotypes between healthy human individuals. V shed 4 bases and J 0 bases; nucleotides not matched to a gene: 10. This CDR3 comprises 19 residues. Per germline, CDR1 SGHVS and CDR2 FNYEAQ. Naive CD8 cells comprised CD45RO-negative, CCR7-positively selected cells, excluding terminally differentiated effector memory CD45RA+ cells. The table came from immunoSEQ multiplex PCR; TCRdb's copy has only in-frame clones and leaves some out. In the table there are about 590,000 clones, about 95% of which are singletons. This TCR was sampled from a woman in her 30s in good health. The sequenced material came from naive CD8+ T cells sorted from blood. The chain employs TRBV7-6 and TRBJ2-6; 9 positions agree with TRBD1. The CDR3 DNA sequence: TGTGCCAGCAGCTCAGACGGGGACAGGGTCCCCTCTGGGGCCAACGTCCTGACTTTC. Translated: CASSSDGDRVPSGANVLTF.